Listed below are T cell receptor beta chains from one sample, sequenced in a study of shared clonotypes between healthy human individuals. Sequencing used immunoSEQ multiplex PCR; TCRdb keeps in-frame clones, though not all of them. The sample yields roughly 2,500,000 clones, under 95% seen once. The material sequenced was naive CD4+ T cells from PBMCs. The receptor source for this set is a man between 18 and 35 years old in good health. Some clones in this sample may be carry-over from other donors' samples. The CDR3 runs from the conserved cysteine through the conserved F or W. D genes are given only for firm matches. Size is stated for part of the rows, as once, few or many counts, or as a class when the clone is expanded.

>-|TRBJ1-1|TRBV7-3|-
TGTGCCAGCAGCGCCCAAACTACAGGGACTAGTACTGAAGCTTTCTTT
CASSAQTTGTSTEAFF
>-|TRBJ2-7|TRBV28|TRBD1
TGTGCCAGCAGCTCCCCCTCGACTACAGGGGGTTACGAGCAGTACTTC
CASSSPSTTGGYEQYF
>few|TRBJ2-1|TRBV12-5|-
TGTGCTAGTGGTTTGGTAATCAATGAGCAGTTCTTC
CASGLVINEQFF
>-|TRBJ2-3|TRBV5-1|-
TGCGCCAGCAAGGAGGTTGGCACAGATACGCAGTATTTT
CASKEVGTDTQYF
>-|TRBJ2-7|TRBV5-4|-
TGTGCCAGCAGCTTGTTTGGTCGGGACGACTACGAGCAGTACTTC
CASSLFGRDDYEQYF
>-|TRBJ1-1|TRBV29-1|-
TGCAGCGTTGAGCGGCAGCAGAACACTGAAGCTTTCTTT
CSVERQQNTEAFF
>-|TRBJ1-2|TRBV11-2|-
TGTGCCAGCAGCTCCGTCGGGGGTAGGTCGGACTATGGCTACACCTTC
CASSSVGGRSDYGYTF
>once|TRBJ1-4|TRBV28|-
TGTGCCAGCGCCGGGGGCCAGGGACCGGAAAAACTGTTTTTT
CASAGGQGPEKLFF
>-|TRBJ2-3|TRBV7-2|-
TGTGCCAGCAGCTTAGGCACGGTTACCGATACGCAGTATTTT
CASSLGTVTDTQYF
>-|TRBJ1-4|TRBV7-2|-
TGTGCCAGCAGCTTAGGTGCCTCGGGGAAATACCATGAAAAACTGTTTTTT
CASSLGASGKYHEKLFF
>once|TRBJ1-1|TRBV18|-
TGTGCCAGCTCACAACGTGGGAAGGGACTGAACACTGAAGCTTTCTTT
CASSQRGKGLNTEAFF
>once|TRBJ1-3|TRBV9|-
TGTGCCAGCAGCGTAACGGGGAGCTCTGGAAACACCATATATTTT
CASSVTGSSGNTIYF
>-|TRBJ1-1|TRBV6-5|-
TGTGCCAGCAGACCGCAAAACACTGAAGCTTTCTTT
CASRPQNTEAFF
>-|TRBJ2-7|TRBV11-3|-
TGTGCCAGCAGCCTCGCCGGGACGGGGGACTACGAGCAGTACTTC
CASSLAGTGDYEQYF
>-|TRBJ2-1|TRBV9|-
TGTGCCAGCAGCCCGGGACTTCTTTACAATGAGCAGTTCTTC
CASSPGLLYNEQFF
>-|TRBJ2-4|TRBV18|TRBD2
TGTGCCAGCTCACCGGGACTAGCGGACATTCAGTACTTC
CASSPGLADIQYF
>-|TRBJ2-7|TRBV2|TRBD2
TGTGCCAGCAGTGAAGCGCTTGGACTAGCGGCCCCCTCCTACGAGCAGTACTTC
CASSEALGLAAPSYEQYF